Below are 27 T cell receptor beta chains sequenced from a single sample in a study of CD8+ T cells in alopecia areata. Extracted RNA was reverse transcribed into cDNA, the sequencing template. TCRdb's copy holds only in-frame clones and misses some; the assay was immunoSEQ multiplex PCR. The table lists fewer than 90,000 clones, roughly half of them singletons. The sequenced sample consisted of NKG2D-high CD8+ T cells sorted from blood. Receptors originate from a human donor with alopecia areata.

The chain recombines TRBV4-3 with TRBJ1-5; no reliable D call. This CDR3 has 15 residues. Germline V gene sequence: CDR1 LGHNA, CDR2 YSLEER. Trimming took 4 bases from V and 0 from J, leaving 10 bases between them. CDR3 nucleotides: TGCGCCAGCAGCCTACGGCTGGCTAGCAATCAGCCCCAGCATTTT. Translating it yields CASSLRLASNQPQHF.

The V call is TRBV7-9, the J call TRBJ2-1; 7 bases map to TRBD1. CDR1 and CDR2 from the germline V gene are SEHNR and FQNEAQ (reference sequence). The J segment lost 5 bases and the V segment lost 5 bases, leaving 6 bases of the junction unmatched. This CDR3 has 14 residues. DNA of the CDR3: TGTGCCAGCAGCCCCAGGGACAGCCACAATGAGCAGTTCTTC. Amino acid sequence: CASSPRDSHNEQFF.

This chain connects TRBV27 to TRBJ2-7; D is possibly TRBD2 (6 bases). V lost 8 bases and J 6 bases, leaving 11 bases between the germline ends. The V gene's germline CDR1 is MNHEY and CDR2 SMNVEV (reference sequence). The CDR3 is made up of 11 amino acids. The chain's CDR3 is CASGTLGEQYF. The CDR3 DNA is TGTGCCAGCGGGACTTTGGGCGAGCAGTACTTC.

This clone was recorded a few times. The chain uses TRBV6-5 and TRBJ2-7; D is uncertain. Between the trimmed V and J ends, which lost 6 bases and 3 bases, there was a span of 12 bases. This CDR3 has 13 amino acids. Germline loops: CDR1 MNHEY, CDR2 SVGAGI. The CDR3 DNA reads TGTGCCAGCAGCTCCCTTCCGGGCTACGAGCAGTACTTC. Encoded protein: CASSSLPGYEQYF.

This rearrangement joins TRBV9 to TRBJ1-4; 9 nucleotides agree with TRBD1. The CDR3 is 15 residues long. Germline V gene data show CDR1 as SGDLS and CDR2 as YYNGEE. The J segment lost 6 bases and the V segment lost 3 bases, leaving 6 bases of the junction unmatched. DNA of the CDR3: TGTGCCAGCAGCGGTCCGGGACAGGGTTATGAAAAACTGTTTTTT. Its translation: CASSGPGQGYEKLFF.

The V and J genes are TRBV27 and TRBJ2-1, with TRBD2 matching 10 bases. From germline, CDR1 is MNHEY and CDR2 SMNVEV (reference sequence). The V gene end was trimmed by 10 bases and the J gene end by 8 bases; junction bases not matched to a gene: 11. There are 14 residues in the CDR3. The CDR3 is CATWASGSLDEQFF. For the CDR3, the DNA is TGTGCCACCTGGGCTAGCGGGAGTCTTGATGAGCAGTTCTTC.

This chain uses TRBV9 with TRBJ1-2, with unresolved D. Germline CDR1 SGDLS, CDR2 YYNGEE. The CDR3 sequence is 13 residues long. V was pared by 0 bases and J by 5 bases, with 8 bases between. The CDR3, as DNA: TGTGCCAGCAGCGTAGCTACAGATTATGGCTACACCTTC. Its translation: CASSVATDYGYTF.

This chain links TRBV14 with TRBJ2-3; TRBD1 aligns across 7 bases. J gave up 3 bases and V 4 bases, and 7 bases lay outside the gene matches. Germline CDR1 SGHDN, CDR2 FVKESK. CDR3 size: 15 residues. Written as DNA, the CDR3 is TGTGCCAGCAGCCCCTGGACAGGTATTACAGATACGCAGTATTTT. Its translation is CASSPWTGITDTQYF.

The chain is built from TRBV14 and TRBJ1-2; D gene unclear. CDR1 SGHDN and CDR2 FVKESK come from the germline V gene. Trimming took 1 base from V and 2 from J, leaving 11 bases between them. This CDR3 comprises 15 residues. Written as DNA, the CDR3 is TGTGCCAGCAGCCAAGCTGGGATTCCGAACTATGGCTACACCTTC. Its protein product is CASSQAGIPNYGYTF.

This chain connects TRBV29-1 to TRBJ2-7; the match to TRBD1 covers 8 bases. The ends lost 7 bases at V and 3 bases at J; junction bases unmatched: 5. This CDR3 region has 12 residues. Germline V gene data show CDR1 as SQVTM and CDR2 as ANQGSEA. The CDR3: CSGMTGDYEQYF. CDR3 sequence (DNA): TGCAGCGGGATGACAGGGGACTACGAGCAGTACTTC.

This clone was detected only once. The J gene is TRBJ1-2, the V gene TRBV14; D is unclear. CDR3 length equals 12 residues. Germline CDR1 SGHDN, CDR2 FVKESK. Trimming stripped 3 bases from V and 2 bases from J, with 4 bases between. This CDR3 is CASSHENYGYTF. The CDR3 nucleotides are TGTGCCAGCAGCCATGAAAACTATGGCTACACCTTC.

J is TRBJ1-2 and V is TRBV6-5, with a tentative D call TRBD1 (6 bases). The V end lost 6 bases, the J end lost 8 bases, and 13 bases lay between the germline ends. CDR3 size: 12 residues. CDR1 MNHEY and CDR2 SVGAGI come from the germline V gene. The CDR3 DNA sequence: TGTGCCAGCAGCCCGGGACACGGAGGCTACACCTTC. It translates to CASSPGHGGYTF.

This clone was found a few times. The gene calls are TRBV29-1 and TRBJ2-5; D is undetermined. The end of the DNA fits TRBJ2-7 better, so the J call may be wrong. This CDR3 is built from 15 residues. The germline gives CDR1 SQVTM, CDR2 ANQGSEA. In DNA form, the CDR3 reads TGCAGCGTTGAAGATATCCGGACGGAATCCTACGAGCAGTACTTC. Its protein product is CSVEDIRTESYEQYF.

This chain connects TRBV30 to TRBJ2-7; TRBD1 matches 8 bases. The germline gives CDR1 GTSNPN, CDR2 SVGIG (reference sequence). The CDR3 has 13 residues. After removal of 2 bases from V and 3 bases from J, the junction contained 3 bases not matched to a gene. The chain's CDR3 is CAWSSDRDYEQYF. CDR3 bases: TGTGCCTGGAGTTCGGACAGGGACTACGAGCAGTACTTC.

The rearrangement joins TRBV29-1 to TRBJ2-7; D uncertain. The length of the CDR3 is 12 residues. V dropped 2 bases and J dropped 2 bases, with 7 bases sitting between them. Per the germline V gene, CDR1 is SQVTM and CDR2 is ANQGSEA. CDR3 protein: CSVEYSPYEQYF. The CDR3 bases are TGCAGCGTTGAATACAGCCCCTACGAGCAGTACTTC.

The table lists this clone with a few counts. The chain recombines TRBV7-9 with TRBJ2-7; 8 positions match TRBD1. Unmatched junction bases numbered 9, after V lost 5 bases and J lost 3 bases. Germline loops: CDR1 SEHNR, CDR2 FQNEAQ (reference sequence). The CDR3 has 15 amino acids. The CDR3 DNA follows: TGTGCCAGCAGCGGGCGGACAGGGATCCACTACGAGCAGTACTTC. Its translation: CASSGRTGIHYEQYF.

The chain carries TRBV5-6 and TRBJ2-6, with no clear D. Between the trimmed V and J ends, which lost 5 bases and 0 bases, there was a span of 12 bases. This CDR3 region has 16 residues. Per the germline V gene, CDR1 is SGHDT and CDR2 is YYEEEE. CDR3 region: CASRDMTSSGANVLTF. In DNA form, the CDR3 reads TGTGCCAGCAGAGACATGACATCCTCTGGGGCCAACGTCCTGACTTTC.

There are a few counts of this clone. The chain recombines TRBV29-1 with TRBJ2-5; D is undetermined. Germline loops: CDR1 SQVTM, CDR2 ANQGSEA. The V end lost 0 bases, the J end lost 1 base, and 9 bases lay between the germline ends. This CDR3 region has 14 residues. In DNA form, the CDR3 reads TGCAGCGTTGAAGAAGTTTTCAGCCAAGAGACCCAGTACTTC. Its translation: CSVEEVFSQETQYF. The full variable domain, rest sourced from reference TRBV29-1 and TRBJ2-5, is SAVISQKPSRDICQRGTSLTIQCQVDSQVTMMFWYRQQPGQSLTLIATANQGSEATYESGFVIDKFPISRPNLTFSTLTVSNMSPEDSSIYLCSVEEVFSQETQYFGPGTRLLVL.

The J gene is TRBJ2-1, the V gene TRBV27; 12 bases line up with TRBD2. Per the germline V gene, CDR1 is MNHEY and CDR2 is SMNVEV (reference sequence). V lost 4 bases, J lost 5 bases, and 6 bases stayed unmatched. The CDR3 consists of 16 residues. CDR3 in DNA: TGTGCCAGCAGTTCCAGGACTAGCGGGGTCCACAATGAGCAGTTCTTC. This gives the protein CASSSRTSGVHNEQFF.

The genes are TRBV27 and TRBJ1-5; TRBD1 is a possible D gene (5 bases). V lost 1 base and J 5 bases, leaving 9 bases between the germline ends. Germline-derived CDR1 and CDR2 are MNHEY and SMNVEV (reference sequence). The CDR3 is 14 residues long. The DNA of the CDR3 is TGTGCCAGCAGTTTATGGGGGGTGGATCAGCCCCAGCATTTT. It codes for CASSLWGVDQPQHF.

The rearrangement uses TRBV30 and TRBJ2-1; D unresolved. This CDR3 has 13 amino acids. In germline, CDR1 is GTSNPN, CDR2 SVGIG (reference sequence). V was clipped by 3 bases and J by 2 bases, with 8 bases between them. Here the CDR3 reads CAWRSRPYNEQFF. The CDR3 nucleotides are TGTGCCTGGAGGAGCAGGCCCTACAATGAGCAGTTCTTC.

V and J are TRBV28 and TRBJ2-5; the D is unclear. V was clipped by 3 bases and J by 2 bases, with 10 bases between them. The germline V gene encodes CDR1 MDHEN and CDR2 SYDVKM. This CDR3 is built from 14 residues. CDR3 sequence (DNA): TGTGCCAGCAGTTTGTACAGTGAGCAAGAGACCCAGTACTTC. Its translation is CASSLYSEQETQYF.

In its sample, this clone was seen a few times. The chain recombines TRBV29-1 with TRBJ2-1; 9 bases map to TRBD2. The germline gives CDR1 SQVTM, CDR2 ANQGSEA. The CDR3 spans 14 residues. V lost 6 bases, J lost 4 bases, and 7 bases stayed unmatched. Here the CDR3 reads CSVGRLADYNEQFF. The CDR3 DNA reads as TGCAGCGTGGGTCGACTAGCGGATTACAATGAGCAGTTCTTC.

The rearrangement joins TRBV7-8 to TRBJ2-7, with D tentatively TRBD1 or TRBD2 (5 bases each). Trimming cost V 1 base and J 5 bases, with 12 bases left between them. There are 14 residues in the CDR3. Per the germline V gene, CDR1 is SGHVS and CDR2 is FQNEAQ. CDR3 sequence (DNA): TGTGCCAGCAGCTTAGATTACGGGACGGACGAGCAGTACTTC. Its protein product is CASSLDYGTDEQYF.

The rearrangement links TRBV9 to TRBJ2-3; tentative D call: TRBD2 (6 bases). Germline V CDR1 and CDR2: SGDLS, YYNGEE. The CDR3 has 16 amino acids. The ends were cut back, 3 bases at V and 1 base at J, with 15 bases in the middle. CDR3 coding DNA: TGTGCCAGCAGCGGTTCAATAGCGGCCCGCACAGATACGCAGTATTTT. Amino acid sequence: CASSGSIAARTDTQYF.

The rearrangement joins TRBV6-5 to TRBJ2-3, with 10 bases identical to TRBD2. Trimming took 5 bases from V and 6 from J; bases not matched to a gene: 8. The CDR3 sequence is 15 residues long. Germline V gives CDR1 MNHEY, CDR2 SVGAGI. The CDR3 loop reads CASSALAGVLDTQYF. The CDR3 DNA reads as TGTGCCAGCAGTGCTCTAGCGGGAGTATTGGATACGCAGTATTTT.

This clone has only a few counts. The CDR3 sequence is CASSPRRQPLEETQYF. The DNA of the CDR3 is TGTGCCAGCAGTCCCCGTAGGCAACCGTTGGAGGAGACCCAGTACTTC. The V call is TRBV28, the J call TRBJ2-5, with unresolved D. The length of the CDR3 is 16 residues. Per germline, CDR1 MDHEN and CDR2 SYDVKM. Trimming shortened V by 5 bases and J by 5 bases, and 21 bases separated the two germline ends. The full variable domain, completed using reference TRBV28 and TRBJ2-5, is DVKVTQSSRYLVKRTGEKVFLECVQDMDHENMFWYRQDPGLGLRLIYFSYDVKMKEKGDIPEGYSVSREKKERFSLILESASTNQTSMYLCASSPRRQPLEETQYFGPGTRLLVL.